This T cell receptor (beta chain) is drawn from a study of CD8+ T cells in alopecia areata. Extracted from the samples, RNA was reverse transcribed into cDNA to serve as the sequencing template. TCRdb keeps only in-frame clones here, not all; method: immunoSEQ multiplex PCR. Of approximately 18,000 clones listed, 59% are singletons. Sample treatment: oral pan-JAK inhibitor, 5-10 mg twice daily. The investigators collected lesional scalp punch biopsies and peripheral blood from alopecia areata patients. The study, taken as a whole, reports: Persistence during tofacitinib was seen for many expanded lesional clones in scalp and blood. Expanded CD8+ clones among the top 100, as well as scalp clonality, were significantly decreased by tofacitinib.

Germline-derived CDR1 and CDR2 are LGHNA and YSLEER. The CDR3 extends over 16 amino acids. In this sample, this clone turned up a few times. Its antigen is as yet unknown. The rearrangement joins TRBV4-3 to TRBJ2-5; D is ambiguous. The DNA end is a closer match to TRBJ2-7, so the J assignment may be wrong. The sequence was obtained from a human donor with alopecia areata. The sequenced sample was skin, obtained at week 4, from a patient treated with tofacitinib. The CDR3 DNA reads as TGCGCCAGCAGCCCTGGATACCTTGACTTTTCCTACGAGCAGTACTTC. It codes for CASSPGYLDFSYEQYF.